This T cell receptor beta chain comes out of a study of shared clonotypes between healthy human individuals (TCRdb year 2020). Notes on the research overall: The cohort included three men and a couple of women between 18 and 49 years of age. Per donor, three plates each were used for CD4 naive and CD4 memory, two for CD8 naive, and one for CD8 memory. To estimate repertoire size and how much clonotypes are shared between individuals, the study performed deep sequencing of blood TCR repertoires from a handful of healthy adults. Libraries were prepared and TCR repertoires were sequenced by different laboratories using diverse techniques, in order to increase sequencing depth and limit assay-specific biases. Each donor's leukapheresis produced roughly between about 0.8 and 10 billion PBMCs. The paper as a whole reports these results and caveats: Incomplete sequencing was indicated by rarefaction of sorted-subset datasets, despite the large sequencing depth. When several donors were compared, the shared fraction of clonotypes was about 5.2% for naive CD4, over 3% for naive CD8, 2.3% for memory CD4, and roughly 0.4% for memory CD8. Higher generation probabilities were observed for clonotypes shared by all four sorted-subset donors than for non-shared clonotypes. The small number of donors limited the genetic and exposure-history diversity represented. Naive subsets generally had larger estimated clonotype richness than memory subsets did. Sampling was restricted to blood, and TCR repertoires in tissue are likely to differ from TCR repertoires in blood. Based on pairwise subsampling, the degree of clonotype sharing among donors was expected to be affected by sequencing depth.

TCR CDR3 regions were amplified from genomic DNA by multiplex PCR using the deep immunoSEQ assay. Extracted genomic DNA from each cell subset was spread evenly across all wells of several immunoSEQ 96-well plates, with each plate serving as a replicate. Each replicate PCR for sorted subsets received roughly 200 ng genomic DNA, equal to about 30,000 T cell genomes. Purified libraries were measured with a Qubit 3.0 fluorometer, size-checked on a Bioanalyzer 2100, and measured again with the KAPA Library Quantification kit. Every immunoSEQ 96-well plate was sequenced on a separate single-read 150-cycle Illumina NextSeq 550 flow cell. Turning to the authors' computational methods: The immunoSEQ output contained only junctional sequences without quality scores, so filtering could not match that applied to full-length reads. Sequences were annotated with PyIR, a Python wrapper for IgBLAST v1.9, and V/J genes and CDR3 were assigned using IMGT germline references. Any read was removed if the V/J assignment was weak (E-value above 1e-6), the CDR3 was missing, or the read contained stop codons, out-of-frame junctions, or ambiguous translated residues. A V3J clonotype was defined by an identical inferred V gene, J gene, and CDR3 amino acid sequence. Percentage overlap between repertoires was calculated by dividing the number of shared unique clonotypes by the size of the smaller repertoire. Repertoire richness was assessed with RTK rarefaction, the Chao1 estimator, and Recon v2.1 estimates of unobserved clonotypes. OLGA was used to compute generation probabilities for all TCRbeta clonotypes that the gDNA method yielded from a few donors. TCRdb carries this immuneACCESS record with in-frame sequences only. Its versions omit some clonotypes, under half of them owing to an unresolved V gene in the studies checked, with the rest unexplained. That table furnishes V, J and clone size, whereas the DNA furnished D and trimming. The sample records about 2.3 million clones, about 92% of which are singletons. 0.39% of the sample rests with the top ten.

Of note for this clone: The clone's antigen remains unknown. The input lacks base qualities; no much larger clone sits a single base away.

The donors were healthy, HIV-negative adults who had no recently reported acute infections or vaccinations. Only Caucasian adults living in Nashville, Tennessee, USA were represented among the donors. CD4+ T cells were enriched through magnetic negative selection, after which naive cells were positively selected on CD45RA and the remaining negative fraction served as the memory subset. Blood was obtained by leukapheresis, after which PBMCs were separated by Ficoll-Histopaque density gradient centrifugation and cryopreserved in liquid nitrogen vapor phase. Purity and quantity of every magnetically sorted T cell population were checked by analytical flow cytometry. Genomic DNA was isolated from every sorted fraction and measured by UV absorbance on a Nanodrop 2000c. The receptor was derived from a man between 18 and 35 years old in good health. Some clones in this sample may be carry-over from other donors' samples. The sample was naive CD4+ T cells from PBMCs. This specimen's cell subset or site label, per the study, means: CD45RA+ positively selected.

Here is the DNA: TGCGCCAGCAGCTTGACAGGGCTGGACACTGAAGCTTTCTTT. Its amino acids are CASSLTGLDTEAFF. The chain was built from TRBV5-1 and TRBJ1-1, and TRBD1 may be the D gene, going by 6 matching bases. Trimming at the junction amounts to 1 base on V and 3 bases on J, and the germline ends lie 10 bases apart. According to the germline V gene, CDR1 reads SGHRS and CDR2 reads YFSETQ. The CDR3 measures 14 amino acids from cysteine to phenylalanine. The retained sequence is limited to the CDR3, 42 bases, with the frame set at the first base.